This T cell receptor beta chain was sequenced for a study of CD8+CD57+ T cells in acquired aplastic anemia. On the study more broadly: DNA per sorted CD4+ or CD8+ sample ranged about 0.17 to 27.4 ug, averaging about 2.9 ug. Notes on the study in general: The study identified under 30 CD8+ CDR3 sequences shared by patients and controls. Significance was not reached for CD8+ Simpson's diversity between patients and controls.

In the case of this clonotype: The target antigen is unknown.

Genomic DNA, the template, was used for profiling of the TCR beta VDJ and CDR3. TCRdb used MiXCR to reprocess the reads, holding one entry per CDR3 protein. This sample carries approximately 190,000 distinct CDR3 sequences, roughly 64% of them seen once, and the ten largest clones take under 60%. V was clipped by 5 bases and J by 4 bases, with 22 bases between them. Germline V gene data show CDR1 as KGHDR and CDR2 as SFDVKD. The CDR3 runs 17 residues. Sequencing was performed on sorted CD4+, CD8+, or CD8+CD57+ T cells (not recorded which) from PBMCs. The receptor was derived from a human donor with severe aplastic anemia or a healthy control (not recorded which). The V and J genes are TRBV24-1 and TRBJ1-1; D might be TRBD1 (5 bases). The CDR3 nucleotides read TGTGCCACCAGTGTTAAGATCACACAGGTTGGGGGCACTGAAGCTTTCTTT. Amino acid sequence: CATSVKITQVGGTEAFF.